A selection of T cell receptor beta chains follows, all from one sample in a study of stem cell transplantation in POMP-related autoinflammatory disease. Clones were read by immunoSEQ multiplex PCR, and TCRdb kept only the in-frame ones, dropping some. This sample has roughly 8,900 clones, with 88% found just once. The sample in question was CD8+ T cells from PBMCs, obtained after stem cell transplantation. The receptors originated from a human patient with POMP-related autoinflammation and immune dysregulation (PRAID). The T cells may partly be graft donor cells. Each CDR3 is given with its conserved first and last residue. D genes are given only for firm matches. Expanded clones are given a class, and other clones once, few, many or no size at all.

>TRBV27|-|-|TRBJ2-3
TGTGCCAGCAGTTTATCGCCGACAGGAACAGATACGCAGTATTTT
CASSLSPTGTDTQYF
>TRBV2|TRBD1|-|TRBJ1-1
TGTGCCAGCAGTTCCTCTTTGGACAGGATGAACACTGAAGCTTTCTTT
CASSSSLDRMNTEAFF
>TRBV4-1|TRBD1|-|TRBJ2-5
TGCGCCAGCAGCAGTACCCCGGGACAGGGGGAGACCCAGTACTTC
CASSSTPGQGETQYF
>TRBV9|-|-|TRBJ2-1
TGTGCCAGCAGCGTAGAAGGGCAGTCCTACAATGAGCAGTTCTTC
CASSVEGQSYNEQFF
>TRBV6-5|-|-|TRBJ2-5
TGTGCCAGCAGTTACTTACCGCGGTACGGGGAGACCCAGTACTTC
CASSYLPRYGETQYF
>TRBV27|TRBD2|once|TRBJ2-7
TGTGCCAGCAGTTTAGCGGGAGCGGCCTACGAGCAGTACTTC
CASSLAGAAYEQYF
>TRBV4-1|-|-|TRBJ2-7
TGCGCCAGCAGCCAACCAACTAGAAAGTCAGGAGGCAGCTCCTACGAGCAGTACTTC
CASSQPTRKSGGSSYEQYF
>TRBV6-5|TRBD2|-|TRBJ2-1
TGTGCCAGCAGTTCGACTAGCTTCAATGAGCAGTTCTTC
CASSSTSFNEQFF
>TRBV7-2|-|once|TRBJ2-1
TGTGCCAGCAGCTTAGATAGGGGGAGGAGGTTCTACAATGAGCAGTTCTTC
CASSLDRGRRFYNEQFF
>TRBV2|-|-|TRBJ2-5
TGTGCCAGCAGTGAAGCGCTGAGGGAGAGCCTACAAGAGACCCAGTACTTC
CASSEALRESLQETQYF
>TRBV27|-|-|TRBJ1-5
TGTGCCAGCAGAAGATGGGCTCCTCAGGGGCCGTCGGATAGCAATCAGCCCCAGCATTTT
CASRRWAPQGPSDSNQPQHF
>TRBV4-1|TRBD1|-|TRBJ2-1
TGCGCCACCCAGGGGACAGGCTCCTACAATGAGCAGTTCTTC
CATQGTGSYNEQFF
>TRBV5-1|TRBD1|-|TRBJ2-1
TGCGCCAGCAGCCCCCGGGACAGGGGGGCTTGGTCCCATCTACCTAGCTCCTACAATGAGCAGTTCTTC
CASSPRDRGAWSHLPSSYNEQFF
>TRBV6-5|TRBD2|-|TRBJ2-7
TGTGCCAGCAGCGAGCGGGAAGCTGGCGAGCAGTACTTC
CASSEREAGEQYF
>TRBV29-1|TRBD1|-|TRBJ1-1
TGCAGCGTTGAAGATGGCCGACAGGGCGGTGGTACTGAAGCTTTCTTT
CSVEDGRQGGGTEAFF
>TRBV28|-|once|TRBJ1-4
TGTGCCAGCAGTTTACTCCGAGAGGCATCTAATGAAAAACTGTTTTTT
CASSLLREASNEKLFF
>TRBV7-6|TRBD2|-|TRBJ2-3
TGTGCCAGCAGCTTAGGGGCTAGCGGGGTCACAGATACGCAGTATTTT
CASSLGASGVTDTQYF
>TRBV24-1|TRBD1|-|TRBJ1-4
TGTGCCACCAGTGACCCCGGGACAGAGGGTGAAAAACTGTTTTTT
CATSDPGTEGEKLFF
>TRBV5-6|TRBD1|-|TRBJ2-1
TGTGCCAGCAGCGCCGGGACAGGGGCAGGTGATGAGCAGTTCTTC
CASSAGTGAGDEQFF
>TRBV13|-|-|TRBJ2-1
TGTGCCAGCAGCTTTACGAGGGGTAATGAGCAGTTCTTC
CASSFTRGNEQFF
>TRBV16|-|-|TRBJ2-1
TGTGCCAGCAGCCAATGGCCTCACGGCAATGAGCAGTTCTTC
CASSQWPHGNEQFF
>TRBV9|-|-|TRBJ1-1
TGTGCCAGCAGCGTCGAGGGAGAGGACAAAGCTTTCTTT
CASSVEGEDKAFF
>TRBV19|-|-|TRBJ1-5
TGTGCCAGTAGTATTGGGAATCAGCCCCAGCATTTT
CASSIGNQPQHF
>TRBV5-8|-|-|TRBJ2-5
TGTGCCAGCAGCTCGGTCCGGACAGAAGAGACCCAGTACTTC
CASSSVRTEETQYF
>TRBV25-1|-|-|TRBJ1-5
TGTGCCAGCAGTGACAGGGGTCTAAATCAGCCCCAGCATTTT
CASSDRGLNQPQHF
>TRBV10-1|-|-|TRBJ1-5
TGCGCCAGCAGTGAGTCGGGCAATCAGCCCCAGCATTTT
CASSESGNQPQHF
>TRBV5-6|-|-|TRBJ2-7
TGTGCCAGCAGCTATGGACAGACCTACGTAAACGAGCAGTACTTC
CASSYGQTYVNEQYF
>TRBV5-5|-|-|TRBJ2-7
TGTGCCAGCAGCTTGGACGGGTGGTCCTACGAGCAGTACTTC
CASSLDGWSYEQYF
>TRBV5-4|-|-|TRBJ2-4
TGTGCCAGCAGCTTGAAAGGGGCAGGGGCCAAAAACATTCAGTACTTC
CASSLKGAGAKNIQYF
>TRBV28|-|-|TRBJ2-3
TGTGCCAGCAGTTTATTGAAGGAGGGAACAGATACGCAGTATTTT
CASSLLKEGTDTQYF
>TRBV11-2|-|-|TRBJ1-1
TGTGCCAGCAGCTTAGATGTACAGGGTATCACTGAAGCTTTCTTT
CASSLDVQGITEAFF
>TRBV7-9|-|-|TRBJ1-6
TGTGCCAGCAGCTTAGGGCAGGGGCTGTCACCCCTCCACTTT
CASSLGQGLSPLHF
>TRBV29-1|TRBD2|once|TRBJ2-1
TGCAGCGTTCTCCCTAGCGGGGCCGTTTACAATGAGCAGTTCTTC
CSVLPSGAVYNEQFF
>TRBV25-1|-|-|TRBJ2-2
TGTGCCAGCAGTGAGGGCGGGGAGCTGTTTTTT
CASSEGGELFF
>TRBV11-2|TRBD2|-|TRBJ2-1
TGTGCCAGCAGCTCTAGACTAGCGGGAGGGCTAAGCTCCTACAATGAGCAGTTCTTC
CASSSRLAGGLSSYNEQFF
>TRBV2|TRBD2|-|TRBJ2-1
TGTGCCAGCACGACTAGCGGGAGGAATGAGCAGTTCTTC
CASTTSGRNEQFF
>TRBV5-1|-|once|TRBJ2-7
TGCGCCAGCAGCTTGTTTCCTCTTTATTCGAGGGGAAGCTCCTACGAGCAGTACTTC
CASSLFPLYSRGSSYEQYF
>TRBV6-7|-|-|TRBJ2-1
TGTGCCAGCAGTTACTCAAGAAGTTCATCCTACAATGAGCAGTTCTTC
CASSYSRSSSYNEQFF
>TRBV5-8|-|-|TRBJ1-4
TGTGCCAGCAGCTTGGACAGGGACCGGTATGAAAAACTGTTTTTT
CASSLDRDRYEKLFF
>TRBV28|-|-|TRBJ1-6
TGTGCCAGCAGTTTACTCAGTCTCCTCTCACCCCTCCACTTT
CASSLLSLLSPLHF
>TRBV18|TRBD1|once|TRBJ1-6
TGTGCCAGCTCACCACGGACAGGGGAGAGCTCCTATAATTCACCCCTCCACTTT
CASSPRTGESSYNSPLHF
>TRBV28|-|-|TRBJ2-3
TGTGCCAGCACCAAAAGGCAGCGAGCAGATACGCAGTATTTT
CASTKRQRADTQYF
>TRBV6-2/TRBV6-3|-|-|TRBJ1-4
TGTGCCAGCAGTTACCAAGCTTTTAATGAAAAACTGTTTTTT
CASSYQAFNEKLFF
>TRBV7-9|-|-|TRBJ1-2
TGTGCCAGCAGCTCAAGACATTTTGATGGCTACACCTTC
CASSSRHFDGYTF
>TRBV2|-|few|TRBJ2-1
TGTGCCAGCAGTGAAGCAACAGGCGAGAGGTACAATGAGCAGTTCTTC
CASSEATGERYNEQFF
>TRBV7-8|-|-|TRBJ2-7
TGTGCCAGCAGCAAAGACTACGAGCAGTACTTC
CASSKDYEQYF
>TRBV9|-|-|TRBJ2-5
TGTGCCAGCAGCGTCGGGGTTGGGACGGAGACCCAGTACTTC
CASSVGVGTETQYF
>TRBV7-8|TRBD2|-|TRBJ2-5
TGTGCCAGCAGCTTACCAGCGGGGGACCAAGAGACCCAGTACTTC
CASSLPAGDQETQYF
>TRBV19|-|-|TRBJ2-1
TGTGCCAGTAGTCGTGGGTCCTACAATGAGCAGTTCTTC
CASSRGSYNEQFF